Shown below are 5 T cell receptor beta chains from a single sample sequenced in a study of blood T cell repertoires in COVID-19. Assay: immunoSEQ multiplex PCR; the TCRdb copy retains only in-frame clones and omits some. The sample records roughly 200,000 clones, roughly 85% being singletons. Sequencing used peripheral blood. The receptors here all came from a woman aged 60 to 75 with acute or convalescent COVID-19.

The gene calls are TRBV9 and TRBJ2-7; TRBD1 aligns across 8 bases. CDR3 length equals 17 residues. The ends lost 2 bases at V and 3 bases at J; junction bases unmatched: 13. Germline values: CDR1 SGDLS, CDR2 YYNGEE. CDR3 in DNA: TGTGCCAGCAGCGTCGGACAGGGTGTTTCCCCCATCTACGAGCAGTACTTC. It yields the protein CASSVGQGVSPIYEQYF.

This chain uses TRBV7-3 with TRBJ1-4, with no clear D. This CDR3 has 15 amino acids. The germline V and J ends were trimmed by 0 bases and 3 bases, with 8 bases remaining between them. Germline CDR1 and CDR2: SGHTA and FQGTGA. CDR3 DNA: TGTGCCAGCAGCTTAACGGGAGGAGCTAATGAAAAACTGTTTTTT. Protein sequence: CASSLTGGANEKLFF.

This chain joins TRBV14 and TRBJ1-2; D remains unclear. Deletions cut 2 bases from V and 5 bases from J, with 9 bases between. CDR3 length: 13 amino acids. CDR1 is SGHDN and CDR2 is FVKESK in the germline V gene. The CDR3 protein is CASSQYREYGYTF. Written as DNA, the CDR3 is TGTGCCAGCAGCCAATACCGAGAATATGGCTACACCTTC.

V gene TRBV9 combines with J gene TRBJ1-2; D possibly corresponds to TRBD1 (6 bases). V lost 4 bases and J 1 base, leaving 11 bases between the germline ends. Germline CDR1 SGDLS, CDR2 YYNGEE. The CDR3 consists of 14 residues. CDR3 nucleotides: TGTGCCAGCAGCACAGGACAGTTTAACTATGGCTACACCTTC. Residues: CASSTGQFNYGYTF.

V is TRBV6-5 and J is TRBJ1-4; D is unresolved. The CDR3 length is 15 residues. Germline CDR1 is MNHEY and CDR2 is SVGAGI. V lost 0 bases and J 1 base, leaving 6 bases between the germline ends. CDR3 protein: CASSYSSGTNEKLFF. CDR3 coding DNA: TGTGCCAGCAGTTACTCGAGTGGAACTAATGAAAAACTGTTTTTT.